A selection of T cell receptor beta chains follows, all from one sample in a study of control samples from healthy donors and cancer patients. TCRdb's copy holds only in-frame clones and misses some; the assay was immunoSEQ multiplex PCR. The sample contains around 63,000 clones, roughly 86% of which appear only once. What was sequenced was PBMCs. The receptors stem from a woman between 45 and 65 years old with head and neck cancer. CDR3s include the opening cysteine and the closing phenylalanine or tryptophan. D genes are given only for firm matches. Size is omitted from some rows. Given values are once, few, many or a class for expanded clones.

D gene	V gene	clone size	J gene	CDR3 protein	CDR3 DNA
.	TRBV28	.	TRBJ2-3	CASSLPPADTQYF	TGTGCCAGCAGTTTACCCCCCGCAGATACGCAGTATTTT
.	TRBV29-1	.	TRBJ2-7	CSVEVESSYEQYF	TGCAGCGTTGAAGTGGAGAGCTCCTACGAGCAGTACTTC
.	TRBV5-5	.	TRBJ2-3	CASSLAMRGGVGDTQYF	TGTGCCAGCAGCCTCGCTATGAGGGGGGGGGTTGGAGATACGCAGTATTTT
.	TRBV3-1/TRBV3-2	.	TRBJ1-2	CASSQEGRHGYTF	TGTGCCAGCAGCCAAGAGGGGCGTCATGGCTACACCTTC
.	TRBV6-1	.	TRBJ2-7	CASSDPGRGPSYEQYF	TGTGCCAGCAGTGACCCGGGGCGGGGGCCCTCCTACGAGCAGTACTTC
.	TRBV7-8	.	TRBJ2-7	CASSLEEKPPYEQYF	TGTGCCAGCAGCTTAGAGGAGAAACCGCCCTACGAGCAGTACTTC
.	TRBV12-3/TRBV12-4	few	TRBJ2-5	CASSLRGETQYF	TGTGCCAGCAGTTTGAGGGGGGAGACCCAGTACTTC
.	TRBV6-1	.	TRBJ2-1	CASSEAPGLAYNEQFF	TGTGCCAGCAGTGAAGCGCCAGGGTTGGCCTACAATGAGCAGTTCTTC
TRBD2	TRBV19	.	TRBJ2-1	CASSMGSGGLNEQFF	TGTGCCAGTAGTATGGGTAGCGGGGGGTTGAATGAGCAGTTCTTC
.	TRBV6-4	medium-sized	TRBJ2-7	CASSDSKDGLHNLTYEQYF	TGTGCCAGCAGTGACTCCAAGGACGGACTACATAACCTTACCTACGAGCAGTACTTC
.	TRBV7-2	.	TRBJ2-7	CASSLGREGAGEQYF	TGTGCCAGCAGCTTAGGTAGGGAGGGGGCTGGCGAGCAGTACTTC
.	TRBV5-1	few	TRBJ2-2	CASSLVRSGLTGELFF	TGCGCCAGCAGCTTGGTGAGGTCAGGGTTAACCGGGGAGCTGTTTTTT
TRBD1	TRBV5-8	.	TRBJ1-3	CASSLRDSSGNTIYF	TGTGCCAGCAGCTTGCGGGACAGCTCTGGAAACACCATATATTTT
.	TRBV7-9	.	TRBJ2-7	CASSLAAGTSSYEQYF	TGTGCCAGCAGCTTAGCTGCAGGGACGAGCTCCTACGAGCAGTACTTC
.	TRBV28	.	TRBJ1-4	CASSPSTGGEKLFF	TGTGCCAGCAGTCCGTCGACAGGAGGTGAAAAACTGTTTTTT
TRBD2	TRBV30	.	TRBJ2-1	CAWSGMGGGAKENEQFF	TGTGCCTGGAGTGGAATGGGCGGGGGGGCCAAGGAAAATGAGCAGTTCTTC
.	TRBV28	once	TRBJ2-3	CASSPPSGGGSTDTQYF	TGTGCCAGCAGTCCTCCGTCAGGGGGGGGGAGCACAGATACGCAGTATTTT
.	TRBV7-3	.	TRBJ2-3	CASSLEGRDADTQYF	TGTGCCAGCAGCTTAGAGGGCAGGGACGCAGATACGCAGTATTTT
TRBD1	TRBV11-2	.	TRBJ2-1	CASSLGGQGVNEQFF	TGTGCCAGCAGCCTTGGGGGACAGGGGGTCAATGAGCAGTTCTTC
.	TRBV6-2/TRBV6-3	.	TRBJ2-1	CASSYSMSGQSSYNEQFF	TGTGCCAGCAGTTACTCTATGAGCGGGCAAAGCTCCTACAATGAGCAGTTCTTC
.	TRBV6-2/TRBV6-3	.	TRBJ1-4	CASRPSGGGAKLFF	TGTGCCAGTAGGCCTAGTGGAGGGGGGGCAAAACTGTTTTTT
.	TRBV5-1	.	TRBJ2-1	CASSSPRRGPNEQFF	TGCGCCAGCAGCTCTCCCCGGCGGGGCCCCAATGAGCAGTTCTTC
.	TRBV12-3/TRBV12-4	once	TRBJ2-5	CASRTGIQETQYF	TGTGCCAGCAGGACCGGGATACAAGAGACCCAGTACTTC
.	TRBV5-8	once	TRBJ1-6	CASSHRAGGNSPLHF	TGTGCCAGCAGCCACAGAGCTGGCGGGAATTCACCCCTCCACTTT